Shown below are 27 T cell receptor beta chains from a single sample sequenced in a study of cytotoxic CD8 clonotypes in ibrutinib-treated CLL. TCRdb's copy holds only in-frame clones and misses some; the assay was immunoSEQ multiplex PCR. The sample has tens of thousands of clones, 45% to 65% seen once. Source: PBMCs, taken after 12 months of ibrutinib treatment. The origin of the receptors is a human donor with chronic lymphocytic leukemia.

The chain is built from TRBV19 and TRBJ2-2; D possibly corresponds to TRBD2 (6 bases). Germline V lookup: CDR1 LNHDA, CDR2 SQIVND (reference sequence). Trimming pared 6 bases from V and 7 bases from J, leaving 12 bases between. This CDR3 has 13 residues. CDR3 in DNA: TGTGCCAGTAGGACCGGGACTGTCGGGGAGCTGTTTTTT. Translation: CASRTGTVGELFF.

This chain joins TRBV7-2 and TRBJ1-4, with D perhaps TRBD1 (6 bases). The CDR3 extends over 13 amino acids. In germline, CDR1 is SGHTA, CDR2 FQGNSA. Trimming cost V 5 bases and J 3 bases, with 7 bases left between them. The CDR3 DNA reads TGTGCCAGCAGCGGGGGCCCTAATGAAAAACTGTTTTTT. As protein: CASSGGPNEKLFF.

The chain is built from TRBV30 and TRBJ2-3, with 9 bases aligning to TRBD1. Per the germline V gene, CDR1 is GTSNPN and CDR2 is SVGIG (reference sequence). This CDR3 region has 16 residues. J lost 2 bases, V lost 1 base, and 7 bases had no gene match. The chain's CDR3 is CAWSGGQGRATDTQYF. As DNA, the CDR3 is TGTGCCTGGAGTGGAGGACAGGGGAGGGCCACAGATACGCAGTATTTT.

The chain couples TRBV29-1 to TRBJ2-5, with 7 nucleotides matching TRBD2. V was clipped by 0 bases and J by 3 bases; unmatched bases: 4. Germline V lookup: CDR1 SQVTM, CDR2 ANQGSEA. The CDR3 is made up of 14 amino acids. The CDR3 loop is CSVEDGGGKETQYF. CDR3 DNA: TGCAGCGTTGAAGATGGGGGGGGAAAAGAGACCCAGTACTTC. The full variable domain, completed using reference TRBV29-1 and TRBJ2-5, is SAVISQKPSRDICQRGTSLTIQCQVDSQVTMMFWYRQQPGQSLTLIATANQGSEATYESGFVIDKFPISRPNLTFSTLTVSNMSPEDSSIYLCSVEDGGGKETQYFGPGTRLLVL.

The chain is built from TRBV19 and TRBJ2-7; D gene unclear. The ends were cut back, 6 bases at V and 2 bases at J, with 8 bases in the middle. Germline values: CDR1 LNHDA, CDR2 SQIVND (reference sequence). The CDR3 totals 12 residues. CDR3 in amino acids: CASSPGPYEQYF. The DNA of the CDR3 is TGTGCCAGTAGCCCCGGCCCCTACGAGCAGTACTTC.

This clone was counted between two and nine times. The chain's CDR3 is CASSEALPAFF. The DNA for the CDR3 is TGTGCCAGCAGTGAAGCGCTCCCCGCTTTCTTT. The chain couples TRBV6-1 to TRBJ1-1, with no clear D. The CDR3 has 11 amino acids. V dropped 0 bases and J dropped 11 bases, with 7 bases sitting between them. The germline gives CDR1 MNHNS, CDR2 SASEGT.

This clone was picked up a small number of times. V is TRBV7-6 and J is TRBJ2-2; maybe TRBD2 (6 bases). The CDR3 covers 16 residues. Germline V CDR1 and CDR2: SGHVS, FNYEAQ. V shed 1 base and J shed 5 bases, with 14 bases lying between them. CDR3 sequence reads: CASSLDFGGGTGELFF. The CDR3 DNA sequence: TGTGCCAGCAGCTTAGATTTTGGGGGAGGAACCGGGGAGCTGTTTTTT.

The chain is built from TRBV7-2 and TRBJ1-1; 8 positions match TRBD1. The CDR3 loop spans 17 amino acids. The germline CDR1 and CDR2 sequences are SGHTA and FQGNSA. V was clipped by 5 bases and J by 4 bases; unmatched bases: 15. This CDR3 reads CASSISTGVGVSTEAFF. CDR3 bases: TGTGCCAGCAGCATATCGACAGGGGTTGGGGTGAGCACTGAAGCTTTCTTT.

The chain employs TRBV18 and TRBJ2-5, with D possibly matching TRBD2 (5 bases). This CDR3 is 11 amino acids long. V gave up 6 bases and J gave up 10 bases, with 12 bases separating them. Germline V lookup: CDR1 KGHSH, CDR2 LQKENI. CDR3 nucleotide sequence: TGTGCCAGCTCGTTCCGGGATTACCAGTACTTC. Protein sequence: CASSFRDYQYF.

This clone has only a few counts. J is TRBJ1-1 and V is TRBV5-1; D gene uncertain. Germline-derived CDR1 and CDR2 are SGHRS and YFSETQ. V lost 0 bases, J lost 2 bases, and 5 bases lay in between. There are 13 residues in the CDR3. Here the CDR3 reads CASSLAHNTEAFF. CDR3 DNA sequence: TGCGCCAGCAGCTTGGCTCATAACACTGAAGCTTTCTTT. The full variable domain, completed using reference TRBV5-1 and TRBJ1-1, is KAGVTQTPRYLIKTRGQQVTLSCSPISGHRSVSWYQQTPGQGLQFLFEYFSETQRNKGNFPGRFSGRQFSNSRSEMNVSTLELGDSALYLCASSLAHNTEAFFGQGTRLTVV.

The chain recombines TRBV10-2 with TRBJ1-1; no firm D call. The V end was cut by 10 bases, the J end by 4 bases, with 16 bases between. The germline gives CDR1 WSHSY, CDR2 SAAADI. CDR3 length: 13 amino acids. This CDR3 reads CAIKLLGGTEAFF. The CDR3 bases are TGCGCCATCAAGCTTCTCGGCGGCACTGAAGCTTTCTTT.

The gene calls are TRBV13 and TRBJ2-7; 13 nucleotides match TRBD2. In germline, CDR1 is PRHDT, CDR2 FYEKMQ (reference sequence). This CDR3 region has 13 residues. V lost 8 bases and J lost 5; bases outside the gene matches: 3. The CDR3 reads CASRTSGSHEQYF. In DNA form, the CDR3 reads TGTGCCAGCCGGACTAGCGGGAGCCACGAGCAGTACTTC. Full variable domain (rest looked up from reference TRBV13 and TRBJ2-7): AAGVIQSPRHLIKEKRETATLKCYPIPRHDTVYWYQQGPGQDPQFLISFYEKMQSDKGSIPDRFSAQQFSDYHSELNMSSLELGDSALYFCASRTSGSHEQYFGPGTRLTVT.

The rearrangement links TRBV29-1 to TRBJ2-1, with D perhaps matching TRBD1 or TRBD2 (5 bases each). V was cut by 7 bases and J by 0 bases, with 10 bases left in between. From germline, CDR1 is SQVTM and CDR2 ANQGSEA. This CDR3 contains 13 residues. The CDR3 region is CSGSGSSYNEQFF. The CDR3 nucleotides read TGCAGCGGCTCAGGGAGCTCCTACAATGAGCAGTTCTTC.

This clone was observed a few times. The rearrangement uses TRBV9 and TRBJ2-5; TRBD2 might be the D (6 bases). The germline V gene has CDR1 SGDLS and CDR2 YYNGEE. The length of the CDR3 is 15 residues. The ends were cut back, 4 bases at V and 5 bases at J, with 18 bases in the middle. CDR3 amino acids: CASSSLGTGGETQYF. In nucleotides, the CDR3 is TGTGCCAGCAGCTCCCTCGGTACAGGAGGGGAGACCCAGTACTTC.

This rearrangement joins TRBV21-1 to TRBJ2-3; TRBD2, the D gene given by the table, was not confirmed from the DNA. TRBV21-1 is labeled a pseudogene. This CDR3 region has 13 residues. The CDR3 here is CASNSDCTDTQYF. Here the CDR3 DNA reads TGTGCCAGCAACTCTGACTGCACAGATACGCAGTATTTT.

The rearrangement joins TRBV4-1 to TRBJ1-3, with 8 bases lining up with TRBD1. Per germline, CDR1 MGHRA and CDR2 YSYEKL. J was trimmed by 1 base and V by 1 base; bases with no gene match: 3. The CDR3 loop spans 16 amino acids. Here the CDR3 DNA reads TGCGCCAGCAGCCAAGGGGACAGGCATTCTGGAAACACCATATATTTT. It specifies CASSQGDRHSGNTIYF.

This clone came up many times. The V call is TRBV5-4, the J call TRBJ1-2; D possibly corresponds to TRBD1 (6 bases). Trimming shortened V by 4 bases and J by 4 bases, and 11 bases separated the two germline ends. Germline V lookup: CDR1 SGHNT, CDR2 YYREEE (reference sequence). The CDR3 is made up of 13 amino acids. CDR3 sequence reads: CASSRGQLYGYTF. As DNA, the CDR3 is TGTGCCAGCAGCCGCGGACAGCTCTATGGCTACACCTTC.

This clone has just a few counts. V usage is TRBV28 and J usage is TRBJ1-1; unclear D gene. The CDR3 consists of 12 residues. The V and J ends lost 6 bases and 3 bases respectively, with 8 bases between them. The germline V gene has CDR1 MDHEN and CDR2 SYDVKM. As DNA, the CDR3 is TGTGCCAGCAGGGAGTGGTACACTGAAGCTTTCTTT. As protein: CASREWYTEAFF.

This clone was counted ten times or more. The chain joins TRBV7-9 to TRBJ1-1; D is unclear. Trimming shortened V by 5 bases and J by 8 bases, and 12 bases separated the two germline ends. The CDR3 is 12 amino acids. Germline V gene data show CDR1 as SEHNR and CDR2 as FQNEAQ (reference sequence). CDR3 region: CASSPPGWEAFF. In DNA form, the CDR3 reads TGTGCCAGCAGCCCCCCAGGCTGGGAAGCTTTCTTT.

The rearrangement uses TRBV29-1 and TRBJ2-3, with TRBD2 matching 11 bases. This CDR3 contains 19 residues. The J segment lost 3 bases and the V segment lost 3 bases, leaving 17 bases of the junction unmatched. CDR1 and CDR2 (germline): SQVTM, ANQGSEA. The CDR3 DNA is TGCAGCGTTGATCGCCCTAGCGGGGGGCCCTTCGTCCGAACAGATACGCAGTATTTT. Translating it yields CSVDRPSGGPFVRTDTQYF.

V usage is TRBV15 and J usage is TRBJ2-7; 7 bases map to TRBD2. V shed 1 base and J 7 bases; nucleotides not matched to a gene: 13. The CDR3 covers 16 residues. CDR1 and CDR2 from the germline V gene are LNHNV and YYDKDF (reference sequence). As DNA, the CDR3 is TGTGCCACCAGCAGAGCAGGTAGCGGCGGGAGTGGGGAGCAGTACTTC. Translated, it gives CATSRAGSGGSGEQYF.

This clone was recorded a few times. The chain links TRBV4-2 to TRBJ2-1; TRBD2 matches at 11 bases. Germline V gene lookup returns CDR1 LGHNA and CDR2 YNFKEQ. This CDR3 spans 17 amino acids. V dropped 1 base and J dropped 0; count of bases not matched to a gene: 2. CDR3 sequence reads: CASSQAGTSGSYNEQFF. As DNA, the CDR3 is TGTGCCAGCAGCCAAGCCGGGACTAGCGGCTCCTACAATGAGCAGTTCTTC.

V and J are TRBV5-1 and TRBJ2-5, with D possibly matching TRBD2 (5 bases). The better agreement between TRBJ2-7 and the DNA end casts doubt on the J call. This CDR3 contains 14 residues. CDR1 and CDR2 (germline): SGHRS, YFSETQ. The CDR3 reads CASSPERSSYEQYF. DNA of the CDR3: TGCGCCAGCAGCCCTGAGCGGAGCTCCTACGAGCAGTACTTC.

DNA for the CDR3: TGTGCCAGCAGTTACTCGACGGGGGGTAATGAGCAGTTCTTC. Protein: CASSYSTGGNEQFF. The rearrangement joins TRBV6-5 to TRBJ2-1; 7 bases map to TRBD2. The germline CDR1 and CDR2 sequences are MNHEY and SVGAGI. V gave up 0 bases and J gave up 7 bases; unmatched junction bases: 3. The CDR3 sequence is 14 residues long.

The chain couples TRBV2 to TRBJ2-1; perhaps D is TRBD1 or TRBD2 (5 bases each). Germline-derived CDR1 and CDR2 are SNHLY and FYNNEI. V was pared by 2 bases and J by 11 bases, with 13 bases between. The CDR3 runs 13 residues. Here the CDR3 DNA reads TGTGCCAGCAGTGAATCGGGGCATGGGAAGCAGTTCTTC. Its translation: CASSESGHGKQFF.

The chain joins TRBV5-1 to TRBJ2-2, with D possibly being TRBD1 (6 bases). V lost 7 bases to trimming and J lost 1 base, with 11 bases between them. The CDR3 has 14 amino acids. Germline lookup yields CDR1 SGHRS and CDR2 YFSETQ. CDR3 loop: CASRQELNTGELFF. The CDR3 DNA reads TGCGCCAGCCGACAGGAGCTGAACACCGGGGAGCTGTTTTTT.

The CDR3 DNA sequence: TGTGCCAGCAGTGAAGGCTCCTGGCAGACCGACTCCTACGAGCAGTACGTC. Encoded protein: CASSEGSWQTDSYEQYV. The chain carries TRBV6-4 and TRBJ2-7, with D uncertain. V was cut by 3 bases and J by 0 bases, with 18 bases left in between. Looked up from germline, CDR1 is MRHNA and CDR2 is SNTAGT. The length of the CDR3 is 17 residues.